Below are 11 T cell receptor beta chains sequenced from a single sample in a study of cytomegalovirus exposure and HLA in healthy donors. PCR was performed using 60 Vbeta and 13 Jbeta primers. Clones were read by immunoSEQ multiplex PCR, and TCRdb kept only the in-frame ones, dropping some. The sample consists of around 96,000 clones, over 75% of them appearing once. Sample: PBMCs. These TCRs come from a man between 18 and 35 years old in good health and CMV-seronegative.

A few counts support this clone. The V gene is TRBV18, the J gene TRBJ1-5, with TRBD1 as a possible D gene (6 bases). This CDR3 has 16 residues. V gave up 4 bases and J gave up 0 bases, with 13 bases separating them. Germline V gene sequence: CDR1 KGHSH, CDR2 LQKENI. This CDR3 reads CASSLTMTGSNQPQHF. The CDR3 DNA reads TGTGCCAGCTCACTCACTATGACAGGTAGCAATCAGCCCCAGCATTTT.

The CDR3 sequence: CASSVVGQGNTEAFF. The CDR3 bases are TGTGCCAGCAGCGTAGTGGGGCAGGGGAACACTGAAGCTTTCTTT. The genes are TRBV9 and TRBJ1-1; tentatively, D is TRBD1 (5 bases). The V end was cut by 0 bases, the J end by 1 base, with 10 bases between. CDR1 and CDR2 from the germline V gene are SGDLS and YYNGEE. The CDR3 extends over 15 amino acids.

V and J are TRBV6-4 and TRBJ2-3, with TRBD2 as a possible D gene (6 bases). With 4 bases removed from V and 3 bases from J, the gap between germline ends came to 8 bases. The germline gives CDR1 MRHNA, CDR2 SNTAGT. The length of the CDR3 is 13 residues. CDR3 amino acids: CASSGGETDTQYF. The CDR3 coding sequence is TGTGCCAGCAGTGGCGGGGAGACAGATACGCAGTATTTT.

This clone was picked up one time. The rearrangement links TRBV5-5 to TRBJ2-2; a weak D match, TRBD1 (6 bases). The CDR3 is 15 amino acids. V lost 3 bases, J lost 1 base, and 10 bases lay in between. CDR1 SGHKS and CDR2 YYEKEE come from the germline V gene (reference sequence). The CDR3 coding sequence is TGTGCCAGCAGCTCGGGACACATGAACACCGGGGAGCTGTTTTTT. Residues: CASSSGHMNTGELFF.

The genes are TRBV6-5 and TRBJ1-2, with D tentatively TRBD1 (6 bases). The CDR3 is made up of 13 amino acids. V was pared by 0 bases and J by 6 bases, with 8 bases between. CDR1 is MNHEY and CDR2 is SVGAGI in the germline V gene. In nucleotides, the CDR3 is TGTGCCAGCAGTTACTCTTCAGGGGATGGCTACACCTTC. Its protein is CASSYSSGDGYTF.

The rearrangement uses TRBV4-1 and TRBJ2-5; 10 bases fit TRBD1. Per germline, CDR1 MGHRA and CDR2 YSYEKL. The CDR3 is 16 residues long. Losses at the gene ends were 2 bases for V and 2 bases for J; bases not matched to a gene: 5. The CDR3 DNA is TGCGCCAGCAGCCAACTAGGGACAGGGGTACAAGAGACCCAGTACTTC. It encodes CASSQLGTGVQETQYF.

This rearrangement joins TRBV5-1 to TRBJ2-2; 15 nucleotides line up with TRBD2. The CDR3 has 20 residues. Per the germline V gene, CDR1 is SGHRS and CDR2 is YFSETQ. V was pared by 0 bases and J by 0 bases, with 6 bases of the junction left unmatched. The CDR3 DNA is TGCGCCAGCAGCTTGGTCCCTGGGACTAGCGGGGGGTCGAACACCGGGGAGCTGTTTTTT. This sequence encodes CASSLVPGTSGGSNTGELFF.

The J gene is TRBJ2-1, the V gene TRBV5-1, with D possibly matching TRBD2 (6 bases). Germline assignment: CDR1 SGHRS and CDR2 YFSETQ. V was pared by 1 base and J by 9 bases, with 11 bases between. The CDR3 contains 13 residues. Written as DNA, the CDR3 is TGCGCCAGCAGCTTGTCGGACGGGGGTGAGCAGTTCTTC. Translation gives CASSLSDGGEQFF.

This chain links TRBV12-5 with TRBJ1-1; no definite D call. V was clipped by 2 bases and J by 2 bases, with 18 bases between them. Per germline, CDR1 LGHNT and CDR2 FRNRAP. The CDR3 runs 17 residues. The CDR3 protein is CASGLTRLAVDNTEAFF. CDR3 DNA: TGTGCTAGTGGTTTGACGCGGCTGGCTGTAGACAACACTGAAGCTTTCTTT.

The genes are TRBV29-1 and TRBJ1-1, with D maybe TRBD1 (5 bases). Deletions cut 4 bases from V and 1 base from J, with 7 bases between. CDR1 SQVTM and CDR2 ANQGSEA come from the germline V gene. The CDR3 is made up of 12 amino acids. The CDR3 DNA reads as TGCAGCGTTGGACAGAGGAACACTGAAGCTTTCTTT. Translated, it gives CSVGQRNTEAFF.

The chain is built from TRBV6-1 and TRBJ1-2; 9 nucleotides agree with TRBD1. The CDR3 is 17 residues long. With V trimmed by 2 bases and J by 6 bases, 13 bases remained unmatched. Germline values: CDR1 MNHNS, CDR2 SASEGT. CDR3 in DNA: TGTGCCAGCAGTGAACCGAGGACAGGGGCATTTCCAAATGGCTACACCTTC. The encoded protein is CASSEPRTGAFPNGYTF.